Shown below are 24 T cell receptor beta chains from a single sample sequenced in a study of T cell responses to AZD1222 COVID-19 vaccine. Generated by immunoSEQ multiplex PCR, the TCRdb table keeps only in-frame clones and is missing some. The table has some 120,000 clones, 85% to 90% seen once. Sequenced here: peripheral blood, sampled on day 0 of AZD1222 vaccination. These receptors all come from an adult in good health.

The chain is built from TRBV9 and TRBJ2-1; D might be TRBD2 (6 bases). There are 17 residues in the CDR3. The germline V and J ends were trimmed by 0 bases and 2 bases, with 15 bases remaining between them. Per the germline V gene, CDR1 is SGDLS and CDR2 is YYNGEE. The CDR3 sequence is CASSVGGLSRTYNEQFF. The CDR3 DNA sequence: TGTGCCAGCAGCGTAGGAGGACTATCCCGTACCTACAATGAGCAGTTCTTC.

The chain carries TRBV7-2 and TRBJ1-2; no definite D call. Between the trimmed V and J ends, which lost 1 base and 4 bases, there was a span of 7 bases. From germline, CDR1 is SGHTA and CDR2 FQGNSA. This CDR3 contains 13 residues. DNA of the CDR3: TGTGCCAGCAGCTTAGAAGAGGGCTATGGCTACACCTTC. As protein: CASSLEEGYGYTF.

The rearrangement joins TRBV4-2 to TRBJ2-6; D is possibly TRBD1 (6 bases). CDR1 and CDR2 (germline): LGHNA, YNFKEQ. V lost 0 bases to trimming and J lost 2 bases, with 8 bases between them. The CDR3 runs 16 residues. The CDR3 spells CASSQEAGAGANVLTF. The CDR3 bases are TGTGCCAGCAGCCAAGAAGCAGGGGCTGGGGCCAACGTCCTGACTTTC.

This chain uses TRBV6-5 with TRBJ1-2; 7 nucleotides align to TRBD1. Unmatched junction bases numbered 7, after V lost 7 bases and J lost 2 bases. This CDR3 has 14 residues. CDR1 is MNHEY, CDR2 SVGAGI, per germline. DNA for the CDR3: TGTGCCAGCACCGAACAGGGGCTCAACTATGGCTACACCTTC. Translation gives CASTEQGLNYGYTF.

The rearrangement links TRBV6-5 to TRBJ1-1; D unresolved. V gave up 6 bases and J gave up 6 bases, with 14 bases separating them. The CDR3 is 13 amino acids. The germline gives CDR1 MNHEY, CDR2 SVGAGI. The CDR3 is CASSRFLDAEAFF. For the CDR3, the DNA is TGTGCCAGCAGCCGTTTCCTGGACGCTGAAGCTTTCTTT.

This clone was recorded only once. The V gene is TRBV12-5, the J gene TRBJ1-1; D might be TRBD1 (6 bases). CDR1 is LGHNT, CDR2 FRNRAP, per germline. The CDR3 contains 14 residues. Trimming shortened V by 6 bases and J by 2 bases, and 13 bases separated the two germline ends. This CDR3 is CASGSLQGNTEAFF. The CDR3 bases are TGTGCTAGTGGATCCCTACAGGGAAACACTGAAGCTTTCTTT.

The chain has TRBV5-8 and TRBJ1-2, with unresolved D. The CDR3 spans 16 residues. Germline V lookup: CDR1 SGHTS, CDR2 YDEGEE. Trimming removed 3 bases at V and 0 bases at J, with 15 bases between. The CDR3 here is CASSSPGGPTNYGYTF. The CDR3 DNA reads as TGTGCCAGCAGCTCTCCGGGCGGCCCCACTAACTATGGCTACACCTTC.

CDR3 sequence reads: CASSHTSSSGNTIYF. Written as DNA, the CDR3 is TGTGCCAGCAGCCACACCAGTAGCTCTGGAAACACCATATATTTT. The chain has TRBV3-1 (or the pseudogene TRBV3-2) and TRBJ1-3; D is ambiguous. The CDR3 is made up of 15 amino acids. CDR1 and CDR2 (germline): LGHDT, YNNKEL (reference sequence). V dropped 3 bases and J dropped 0 bases, with 9 bases sitting between them.

The chain is built from TRBV2 and TRBJ2-7; TRBD1 agrees at 9 bases. This CDR3 has 15 residues. J lost 5 bases, V lost 3 bases, and 8 bases had no gene match. Germline CDR1 reads SNHLY; CDR2 reads FYNNEI. In nucleotides, the CDR3 is TGTGCCAGCAGTGAGGAGGGGACAGGGTTCGACGAGCAGTACTTC. Translating it yields CASSEEGTGFDEQYF.

V is TRBV7-9 and J is TRBJ2-1, with TRBD1 as a possible D gene (6 bases). Germline V gene data show CDR1 as SEHNR and CDR2 as FQNEAQ (reference sequence). The CDR3 runs 14 residues. Between the trimmed V and J ends, which lost 3 bases and 3 bases, there was a span of 9 bases. The CDR3 nucleotides are TGTGCCAGCAGCTTCCGGGACAACTACAATGAGCAGTTCTTC. It codes for CASSFRDNYNEQFF.

CDR3: CSVASGGNTIYF. In DNA form, the CDR3 reads TGCAGCGTTGCAAGCGGAGGAAACACCATATATTTT. V gene TRBV29-1 combines with J gene TRBJ1-3, with no clear D. The CDR3 is made up of 12 amino acids. V was cut by 4 bases and J by 4 bases, with 8 bases left in between. Germline CDR1 and CDR2: SQVTM and ANQGSEA.

This chain links TRBV15 with TRBJ2-1; 12 bases map to TRBD2. The CDR3 length is 15 residues. With V trimmed by 2 bases and J by 9 bases, 5 bases remained unmatched. Germline V gene data show CDR1 as LNHNV and CDR2 as YYDKDF (reference sequence). This CDR3 is CATSRKTSGSAEQFF. The CDR3 DNA is TGTGCCACCAGCAGAAAGACTAGCGGGAGTGCTGAGCAGTTCTTC.

This chain connects TRBV5-5 to TRBJ2-7; TRBD1 aligns across 8 bases. Germline CDR1 SGHKS, CDR2 YYEKEE (reference sequence). This CDR3 has 13 amino acids. Trimming took 1 base from V and 5 from J; bases not matched to a gene: 2. CDR3 amino acids: CASSLTGGHEQYF. The CDR3 DNA follows: TGTGCCAGCAGCTTGACAGGGGGTCACGAGCAGTACTTC.

The rearrangement joins TRBV30 to TRBJ1-5; D is unclear. This CDR3 comprises 13 residues. V dropped 2 bases and J dropped 3 bases, with 8 bases sitting between them. CDR1 is GTSNPN and CDR2 is SVGIG in the germline V gene (reference sequence). CDR3: CAWSLEDNQPQHF. DNA of the CDR3: TGTGCCTGGAGTTTGGAGGACAATCAGCCCCAGCATTTT. The variable domain in full, with the rest retrieved from reference TRBV30 and TRBJ1-5, is SQTIHQWPATLVQPVGSPLSLECTVEGTSNPNLYWYRQAAGRGLQLLFYSVGIGQISSEVPQNLSASRPQDRQFILSSKKLLLSDSGFYLCAWSLEDNQPQHFGDGTRLSIL.

This clone has only a few counts. This chain links TRBV14 with TRBJ1-1, with D tentatively TRBD1 (6 bases). This CDR3 comprises 12 residues. V dropped 3 bases and J dropped 11 bases, with 13 bases sitting between them. CDR1 and CDR2 from the germline V gene are SGHDN and FVKESK. The CDR3 DNA reads TGTGCCAGCAGCCAGGGACACCTGGGGGCTTTCTTT. Translated: CASSQGHLGAFF. The full variable domain, with the rest looked up from reference TRBV14 and TRBJ1-1, is EAGVTQFPSHSVIEKGQTVTLRCDPISGHDNLYWYRRVMGKEIKFLLHFVKESKQDESGMPNNRFLAERTGGTYSTLKVQPAELEDSGVYFCASSQGHLGAFFGQGTRLTVV.

The chain joins TRBV3-1 (or the pseudogene TRBV3-2) to TRBJ2-7; possibly TRBD1 for D (6 bases). Deletions cut 0 bases from V and 2 bases from J, with 8 bases between. Germline CDR1 is LGHDT and CDR2 is YNNKEL (reference sequence). The CDR3 totals 14 residues. The CDR3 nucleotides are TGTGCCAGCAGCCAAGATTACAGGGCCTACGAGCAGTACTTC. Translating it yields CASSQDYRAYEQYF.

In its sample, this clone was seen a few times. CDR3: CASSPKGQNYGYTF. CDR3 coding DNA: TGTGCCAGCAGTCCCAAAGGACAGAACTATGGCTACACCTTC. J is TRBJ1-2 and V is TRBV27, with a possible D match to TRBD1 (6 bases). The germline gives CDR1 MNHEY, CDR2 SMNVEV (reference sequence). The CDR3 covers 14 residues. Trimming shortened V by 5 bases and J by 2 bases, and 12 bases separated the two germline ends.

The chain carries TRBV2 and TRBJ1-2, with 9 bases matching TRBD1. Germline V gene data show CDR1 as SNHLY and CDR2 as FYNNEI. The CDR3 loop spans 15 amino acids. The V segment lost 4 bases and the J segment 3 bases; nucleotides outside the gene matches: 6. The CDR3 sequence: CASSGGQGSYYGYTF. The DNA of the CDR3 is TGTGCCAGCAGTGGGGGACAGGGATCGTACTATGGCTACACCTTC.

The V gene is TRBV3-1 (or the pseudogene TRBV3-2), the J gene TRBJ1-3; possible D gene TRBD1, 5 bases. Germline V gives CDR1 LGHDT, CDR2 YNNKEL (reference sequence). The CDR3 has 13 amino acids. Trimming cost V 5 bases and J 8 bases, with 13 bases left between them. CDR3 sequence reads: CASSIDSLDTIYF. DNA of the CDR3: TGTGCCAGCAGCATAGACAGCCTGGACACCATATATTTT.

The rearrangement links TRBV10-3 to TRBJ2-7, with D perhaps being TRBD1 or TRBD2 (5 bases each). Deletions cut 0 bases from V and 3 bases from J, with 9 bases between. In germline, CDR1 is ENHRY, CDR2 SYGVKD. The CDR3 has 14 residues. The CDR3 region is CAISESGTLYEQYF. The CDR3 coding sequence is TGTGCCATCAGTGAGTCGGGGACCCTCTACGAGCAGTACTTC.

The V call is TRBV29-1, the J call TRBJ2-1; D unclear. Per germline, CDR1 SQVTM and CDR2 ANQGSEA. Trimming left V 6 bases short and J 6 bases short, with 21 bases between. There are 15 residues in the CDR3. The CDR3: CSVSYLGGTGNEQFF. The CDR3 DNA follows: TGCAGCGTCTCCTACCTAGGCGGAACCGGCAATGAGCAGTTCTTC.

The chain employs TRBV18 and TRBJ2-4, with TRBD2 matching over 9 bases. The trim removed 0 bases at V and 8 bases at J, leaving 11 bases unmatched. Germline-derived CDR1 and CDR2 are KGHSH and LQKENI. The CDR3 sequence is 17 residues long. CDR3 sequence reads: CASSPPRLTSGGDIQYF. For the CDR3, the DNA is TGTGCCAGCTCACCACCAAGGCTGACTAGCGGAGGAGACATTCAGTACTTC.

The chain links TRBV9 to TRBJ1-2, with a tentative D call TRBD1 (5 bases). CDR1 is SGDLS, CDR2 YYNGEE, per germline. Trimming took off 0 bases at V and 7 bases at J, with 16 bases between the two ends. The CDR3 covers 15 residues. The CDR3 sequence: CASSVAGPSISGYTF. DNA of the CDR3: TGTGCCAGCAGCGTAGCAGGGCCGAGTATCAGTGGCTACACCTTC.

The chain carries TRBV6-5 and TRBJ1-5; D ambiguous. Trimming left V 7 bases short and J 8 bases short, with 6 bases between. Germline V CDR1 and CDR2: MNHEY, SVGAGI. CDR3 length: 10 amino acids. CDR3: CASTPEPQHF. The DNA of the CDR3 is TGTGCCAGCACCCCAGAGCCCCAGCATTTT.